Shown below are 13 T cell receptor beta chains from a single sample sequenced in a study of cytomegalovirus exposure and HLA in healthy donors. Sequencing was performed with immunoSEQ multiplex PCR; in TCRdb, only in-frame clones are kept and a portion is missing. The sample lists about 130,000 clones; 94% were seen once. The sequencing sample was made of PBMCs. The receptors originated from a woman under 30 in good health and CMV-seronegative.

In this sample, this clone turned up once. The V and J genes are TRBV7-9 and TRBJ1-1; no clear D. The CDR3 contains 14 residues. The V gene's germline CDR1 is SEHNR and CDR2 FQNEAQ (reference sequence). With 4 bases removed from V and 4 bases from J, the gap between germline ends came to 13 bases. CDR3 sequence (DNA): TGTGCCAGCAGCTCCCCAACGGGGTCCACTGAAGCTTTCTTT. Translation gives CASSSPTGSTEAFF.

This clone was counted a single time. J is TRBJ1-5 and V is TRBV10-2; D uncertain. Per the germline V gene, CDR1 is WSHSY and CDR2 is SAAADI. V gave up 1 base and J gave up 4 bases, with 11 bases separating them. The CDR3 is 15 residues long. This CDR3 reads CASSELGGGNQPQHF. The CDR3 coding sequence is TGCGCCAGCAGTGAGTTGGGAGGAGGGAATCAGCCCCAGCATTTT.

V gene TRBV5-4 combines with J gene TRBJ1-3; D is uncertain. Germline-derived CDR1 and CDR2 are SGHNT and YYREEE (reference sequence). The CDR3 spans 14 residues. Trimming removed 0 bases from V and 7 bases from J, with 11 bases in between. The CDR3 region is CASSLAGNENTIYF. The DNA of the CDR3 is TGTGCCAGCAGCTTGGCGGGGAATGAGAACACCATATATTTT.

This clone showed up just once. The chain has TRBV5-1 and TRBJ1-2; a weak D match, TRBD1 (5 bases). Germline loops: CDR1 SGHRS, CDR2 YFSETQ. CDR3 size: 16 residues. With 0 bases removed from V and 0 bases from J, the gap between germline ends came to 12 bases. CDR3 sequence (DNA): TGCGCCAGCAGCTTGGGTATCGGCAGGGCTAACTATGGCTACACCTTC. Translating it yields CASSLGIGRANYGYTF.

The chain carries TRBV7-9 and TRBJ1-1, with a weak D call TRBD1 (6 bases). Germline V gene sequence: CDR1 SEHNR, CDR2 FQNEAQ (reference sequence). Trimming pared 0 bases from V and 5 bases from J, leaving 10 bases between. The CDR3 spans 14 residues. CDR3 bases: TGTGCCAGCAGCTTAGCAGCAGGGGTGACTGAAGCTTTCTTT. Translation: CASSLAAGVTEAFF. The full variable domain, rest sourced from reference TRBV7-9 and TRBJ1-1, is DTGVSQNPRHKITKRGQNVTFRCDPISEHNRLYWYRQTLGQGPEFLTYFQNEAQLEKSRLLSDRFSAERPKGSFSTLEIQRTEQGDSAMYLCASSLAAGVTEAFFGQGTRLTVV.

The chain joins TRBV4-1 to TRBJ2-5; 10 bases agree with TRBD2. The V and J ends lost 4 bases and 5 bases, in that order; junction bases with no gene match: 10. Per germline, CDR1 MGHRA and CDR2 YSYEKL. This CDR3 is 16 amino acids long. CDR3 residues: CASSPEESGGAETQYF. The DNA of the CDR3 is TGCGCCAGCAGCCCGGAGGAGAGCGGGGGGGCGGAGACCCAGTACTTC.

This chain uses TRBV30 with TRBJ1-4; D is undetermined. The CDR3 is 15 residues long. The germline V gene has CDR1 GTSNPN and CDR2 SVGIG (reference sequence). The V and J ends lost 0 bases and 10 bases respectively, with 18 bases between them. The CDR3 here is CAWSVQLGAYVKLFF. As DNA, the CDR3 is TGTGCCTGGAGTGTACAGCTGGGTGCGTACGTAAAACTGTTTTTT.

The rearrangement links TRBV5-1 to TRBJ1-1; D is ambiguous. Germline V gene sequence: CDR1 SGHRS, CDR2 YFSETQ. This CDR3 has 15 amino acids. The V end lost 4 bases, the J end lost 2 bases, and 15 bases lay between the germline ends. CDR3: CASSLTSMRNTEAFF. In DNA form, the CDR3 reads TGCGCCAGCAGCCTAACCTCAATGAGAAACACTGAAGCTTTCTTT.

V usage is TRBV6-5 and J usage is TRBJ1-2; D is unclear. This CDR3 has 13 residues. CDR1 and CDR2 (germline): MNHEY, SVGAGI. Trimming pared 2 bases from V and 3 bases from J, leaving 7 bases between. The CDR3 nucleotides are TGTGCCAGCAGTTACGGCCGGGACTATGGCTACACCTTC. Residues: CASSYGRDYGYTF.

This clone was observed a few times. The chain couples TRBV9 to TRBJ1-2; D possibly corresponds to TRBD1 (5 bases). This CDR3 spans 14 amino acids. Germline V gene lookup returns CDR1 SGDLS and CDR2 YYNGEE. Trimming left V 0 bases short and J 5 bases short, with 11 bases between. The DNA of the CDR3 is TGTGCCAGCAGCGTAGACCGGACAACTTATGGCTACACCTTC. Protein: CASSVDRTTYGYTF.

The CDR3: CASSPGQGIAYEQYF. The DNA for the CDR3 is TGTGCCAGCAGCCCTGGACAGGGTATCGCGTACGAGCAGTACTTC. The chain is built from TRBV5-6 and TRBJ2-7, with 8 bases aligning to TRBD1. The CDR3 is made up of 15 amino acids. CDR1 SGHDT and CDR2 YYEEEE come from the germline V gene. Trimming took 4 bases from V and 4 from J; bases not matched to a gene: 10.

DNA for the CDR3: TGTGCCAGCAGCCAATTACCGGGACAGGGGGCCGACGAGCAGTACTTC. Amino acids: CASSQLPGQGADEQYF. The chain links TRBV14 to TRBJ2-7, with 12 nucleotides matching TRBD1. This CDR3 is built from 16 residues. Germline trimming cut 2 bases from V and 5 bases from J; bases unmatched to any gene: 7. Germline CDR1 SGHDN, CDR2 FVKESK. The complete variable domain, with remaining parts taken from reference TRBV14 and TRBJ2-7, reads EAGVTQFPSHSVIEKGQTVTLRCDPISGHDNLYWYRRVMGKEIKFLLHFVKESKQDESGMPNNRFLAERTGGTYSTLKVQPAELEDSGVYFCASSQLPGQGADEQYFGPGTRLTVT.

J is TRBJ1-2 and V is TRBV5-6, with D possibly being TRBD1 (6 bases). Germline-derived CDR1 and CDR2 are SGHDT and YYEEEE. V shed 1 base and J shed 4 bases, with 14 bases lying between them. This CDR3 comprises 15 residues. CDR3 sequence: CASSLRDTGAYGYTF. The CDR3 DNA reads as TGTGCCAGCAGCTTGCGGGACACCGGGGCCTATGGCTACACCTTC.